The T cell receptor beta chain under discussion was sequenced for a study of blood T cell repertoires in COVID-19. Study details: Whether acute or convalescent, the COVID-19 samples came from the United States, Italy and Spain.

Original processing methods: Estimates of nucleated cell counts were drawn from the amplification of reference gene primers. TCRdb's table, derived via immunoSEQ multiplex PCR, lists solely in-frame clones and lacks some. The V and J calls and clone size come from that table; D and trimming were worked out from the DNA. The sample consists of fewer than 50,000 clones, less than 85% of them appearing once. CDR1 and CDR2 from the germline V gene are KGHDR and SFDVKD. The trim removed 9 bases at V and 4 bases at J, leaving 8 bases unmatched. This CDR3 comprises 14 residues. V usage is TRBV24-1 and J usage is TRBJ1-3, with TRBD1 matching 7 bases. The sequence derives from a human donor in a cohort sampled during active COVID-19. The sequencing sample was made of peripheral blood. CDR3 coding DNA: TGTGCCACCTCGAAAGGGACAGCAGGAAACACCATATATTTT. Translation: CATSKGTAGNTIYF.